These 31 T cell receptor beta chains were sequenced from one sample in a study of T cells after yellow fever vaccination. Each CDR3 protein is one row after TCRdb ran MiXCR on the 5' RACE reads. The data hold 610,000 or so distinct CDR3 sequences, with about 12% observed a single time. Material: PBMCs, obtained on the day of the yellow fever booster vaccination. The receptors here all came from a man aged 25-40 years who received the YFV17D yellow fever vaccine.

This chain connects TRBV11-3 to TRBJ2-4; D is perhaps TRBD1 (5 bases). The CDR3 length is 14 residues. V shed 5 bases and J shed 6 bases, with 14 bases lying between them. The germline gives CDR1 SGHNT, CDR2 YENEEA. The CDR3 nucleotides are TGTGCCAGCAGCCTGGACGGGCAGGGAAACATTCAGTACTTC. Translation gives CASSLDGQGNIQYF.

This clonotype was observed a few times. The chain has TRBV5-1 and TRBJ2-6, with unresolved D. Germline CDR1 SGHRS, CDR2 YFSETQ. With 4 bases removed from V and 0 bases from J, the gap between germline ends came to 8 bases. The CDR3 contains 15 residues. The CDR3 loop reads CASSLQPSGANVLTF. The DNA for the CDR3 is TGCGCCAGCAGCCTACAGCCCTCTGGGGCCAACGTCCTGACTTTC.

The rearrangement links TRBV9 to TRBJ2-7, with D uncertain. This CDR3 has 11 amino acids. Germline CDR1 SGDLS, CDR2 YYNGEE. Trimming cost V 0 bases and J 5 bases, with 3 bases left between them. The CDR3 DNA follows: TGTGCCAGCAGCGTAGCTCACGAGCAGTACTTC. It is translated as CASSVAHEQYF. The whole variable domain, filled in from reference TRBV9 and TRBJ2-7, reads DSGVTQTPKHLITATGQRVTLRCSPRSGDLSVYWYQQSLDQGLQFLIQYYNGEERAKGNILERFSAQQFPDLHSELNLSSLELGDSALYFCASSVAHEQYFGPGTRLTVT.

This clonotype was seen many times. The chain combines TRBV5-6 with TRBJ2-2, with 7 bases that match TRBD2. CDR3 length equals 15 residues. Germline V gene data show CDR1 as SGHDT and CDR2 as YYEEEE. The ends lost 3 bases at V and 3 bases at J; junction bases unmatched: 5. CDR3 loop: CASSYIGLDTGELFF. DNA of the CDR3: TGTGCCAGCAGCTACATTGGACTAGACACCGGGGAGCTGTTTTTT.

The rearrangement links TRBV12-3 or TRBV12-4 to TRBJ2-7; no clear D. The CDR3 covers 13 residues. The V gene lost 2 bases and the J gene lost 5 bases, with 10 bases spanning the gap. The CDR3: CASSLPPGNEQYF. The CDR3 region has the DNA TGTGCCAGCAGTTTACCCCCAGGAAACGAGCAGTACTTC.

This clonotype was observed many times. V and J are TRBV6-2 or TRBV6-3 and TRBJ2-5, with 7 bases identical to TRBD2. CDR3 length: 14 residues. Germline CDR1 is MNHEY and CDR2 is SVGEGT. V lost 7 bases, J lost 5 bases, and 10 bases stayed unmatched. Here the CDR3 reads CASTRVAGVETQYF. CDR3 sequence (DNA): TGTGCCAGCACCCGAGTGGCGGGAGTGGAGACCCAGTACTTC.

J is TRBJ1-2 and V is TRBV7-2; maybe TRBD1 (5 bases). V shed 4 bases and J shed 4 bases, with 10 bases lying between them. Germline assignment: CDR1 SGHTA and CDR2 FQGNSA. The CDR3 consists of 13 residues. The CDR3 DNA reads TGTGCCAGCAGCTCGGGACTGAGCTATGGCTACACCTTC. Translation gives CASSSGLSYGYTF.

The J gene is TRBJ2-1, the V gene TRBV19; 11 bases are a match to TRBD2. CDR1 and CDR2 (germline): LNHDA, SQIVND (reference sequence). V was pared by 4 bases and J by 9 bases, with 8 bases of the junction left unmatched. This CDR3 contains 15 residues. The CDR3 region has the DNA TGTGCCAGTAGTAACACCGGGACTAGCGGTTTTGAGCAGTTCTTC. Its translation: CASSNTGTSGFEQFF.

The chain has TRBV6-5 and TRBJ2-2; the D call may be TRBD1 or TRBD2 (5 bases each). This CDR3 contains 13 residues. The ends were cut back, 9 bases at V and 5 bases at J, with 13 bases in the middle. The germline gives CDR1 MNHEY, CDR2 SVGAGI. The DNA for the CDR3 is TGTGCCAGGCCGGGCGAGGGGACCGGGGAGCTGTTTTTT. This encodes CARPGEGTGELFF.

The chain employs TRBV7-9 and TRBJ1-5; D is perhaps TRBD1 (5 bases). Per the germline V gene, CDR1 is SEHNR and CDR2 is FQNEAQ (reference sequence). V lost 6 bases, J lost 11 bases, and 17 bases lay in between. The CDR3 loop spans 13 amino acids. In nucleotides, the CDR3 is TGTGCCAGCAGTCGGGACGGTCCGCCAGCCCAGCATTTT. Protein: CASSRDGPPAQHF.

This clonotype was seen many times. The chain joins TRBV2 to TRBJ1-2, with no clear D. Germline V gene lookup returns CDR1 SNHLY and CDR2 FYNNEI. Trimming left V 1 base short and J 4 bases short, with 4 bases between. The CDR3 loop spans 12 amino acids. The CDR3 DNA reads TGTGCCAGCAGTGAAGGGGGCTATGGCTACACCTTC. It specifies CASSEGGYGYTF.

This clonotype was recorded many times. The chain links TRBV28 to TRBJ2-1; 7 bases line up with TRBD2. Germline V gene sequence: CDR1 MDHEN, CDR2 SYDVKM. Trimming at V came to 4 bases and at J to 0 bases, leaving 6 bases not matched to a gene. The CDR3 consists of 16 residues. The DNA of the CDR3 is TGTGCCAGCAGTTCCCCGGGCGGGAGCTCCTACAATGAGCAGTTCTTC. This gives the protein CASSSPGGSSYNEQFF.

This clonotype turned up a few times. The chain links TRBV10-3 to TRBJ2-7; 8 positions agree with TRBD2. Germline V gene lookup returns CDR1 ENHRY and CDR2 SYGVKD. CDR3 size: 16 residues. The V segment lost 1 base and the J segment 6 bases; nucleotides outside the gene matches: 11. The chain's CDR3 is CAISELTGGSDIEQYF. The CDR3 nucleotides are TGTGCCATCAGTGAGTTAACGGGAGGGTCAGATATCGAGCAGTACTTC.

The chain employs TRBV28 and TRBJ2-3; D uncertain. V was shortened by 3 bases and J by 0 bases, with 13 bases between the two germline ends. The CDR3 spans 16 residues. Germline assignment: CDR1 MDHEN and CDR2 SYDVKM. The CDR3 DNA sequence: TGTGCCAGCAGTTTGGGTCGAGCACATAGCACAGATACGCAGTATTTT. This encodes CASSLGRAHSTDTQYF.

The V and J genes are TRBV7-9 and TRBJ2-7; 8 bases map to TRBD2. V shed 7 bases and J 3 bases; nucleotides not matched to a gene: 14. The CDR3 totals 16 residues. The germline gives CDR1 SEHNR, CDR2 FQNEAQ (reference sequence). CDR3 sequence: CASTESWAGGHYEQYF. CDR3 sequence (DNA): TGTGCCAGCACCGAAAGTTGGGCGGGAGGACACTACGAGCAGTACTTC.

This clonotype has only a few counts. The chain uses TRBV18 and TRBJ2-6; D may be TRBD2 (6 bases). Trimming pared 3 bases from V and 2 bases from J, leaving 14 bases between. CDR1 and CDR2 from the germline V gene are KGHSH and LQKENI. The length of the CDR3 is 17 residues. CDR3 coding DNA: TGTGCCAGCTCACCGGGGTCAGGGAGGACTGGGGCCAACGTCCTGACTTTC. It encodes CASSPGSGRTGANVLTF.

CDR3 DNA sequence: TGTGCCAGCAGCTTTAGCGGGGGCGAGTACGAGCAGTACTTC. Protein sequence: CASSFSGGEYEQYF. The chain joins TRBV7-9 to TRBJ2-7; 9 nucleotides align to TRBD2. The V and J ends lost 3 bases and 4 bases, in that order; junction bases with no gene match: 4. The CDR3 loop spans 14 amino acids. Looked up from germline, CDR1 is SEHNR and CDR2 is FQNEAQ (reference sequence).

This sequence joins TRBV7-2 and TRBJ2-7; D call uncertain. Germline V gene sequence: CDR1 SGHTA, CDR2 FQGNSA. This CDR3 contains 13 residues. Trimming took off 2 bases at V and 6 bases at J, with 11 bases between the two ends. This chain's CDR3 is CASSLSYELEQYF. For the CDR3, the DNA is TGTGCCAGCAGCTTATCTTATGAGCTCGAGCAGTACTTC.

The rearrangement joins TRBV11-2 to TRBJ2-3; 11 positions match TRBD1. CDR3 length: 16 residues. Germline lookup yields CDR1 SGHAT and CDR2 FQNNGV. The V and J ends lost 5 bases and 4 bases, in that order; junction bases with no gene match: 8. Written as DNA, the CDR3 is TGTGCCAGCAGCCGATCCGGGACAGGGGGACCAGATACGCAGTATTTT. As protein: CASSRSGTGGPDTQYF.

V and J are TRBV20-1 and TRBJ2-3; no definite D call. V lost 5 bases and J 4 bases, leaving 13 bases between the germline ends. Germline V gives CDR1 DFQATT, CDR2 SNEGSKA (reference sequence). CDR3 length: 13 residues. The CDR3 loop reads CSAPPFASDTQYF. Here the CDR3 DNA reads TGCAGTGCTCCTCCCTTTGCCTCAGATACGCAGTATTTT.

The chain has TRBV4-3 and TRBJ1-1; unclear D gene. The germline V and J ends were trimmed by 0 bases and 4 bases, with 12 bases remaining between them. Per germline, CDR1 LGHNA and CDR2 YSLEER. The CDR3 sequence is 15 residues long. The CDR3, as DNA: TGCGCCAGCAGCCAAGAGTGGGCAAGGACCACTGAAGCTTTCTTT. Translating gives CASSQEWARTTEAFF.

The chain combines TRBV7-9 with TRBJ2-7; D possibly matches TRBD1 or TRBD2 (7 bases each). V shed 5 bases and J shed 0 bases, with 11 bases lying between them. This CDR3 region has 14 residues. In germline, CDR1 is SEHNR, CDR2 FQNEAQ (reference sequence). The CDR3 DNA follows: TGTGCCAGCAGCGGGAGGGACAGCTCCTACGAGCAGTACTTC. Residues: CASSGRDSSYEQYF. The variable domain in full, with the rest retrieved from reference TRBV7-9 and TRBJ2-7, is DTGVSQNPRHKITKRGQNVTFRCDPISEHNRLYWYRQTLGQGPEFLTYFQNEAQLEKSRLLSDRFSAERPKGSFSTLEIQRTEQGDSAMYLCASSGRDSSYEQYFGPGTRLTVT.

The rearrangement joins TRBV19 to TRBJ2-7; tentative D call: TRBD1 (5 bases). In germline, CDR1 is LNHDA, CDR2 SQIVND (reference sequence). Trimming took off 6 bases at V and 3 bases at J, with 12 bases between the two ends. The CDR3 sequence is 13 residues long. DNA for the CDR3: TGTGCCAGTAGATCAGGGAATGGCTACGAGCAGTACTTC. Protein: CASRSGNGYEQYF. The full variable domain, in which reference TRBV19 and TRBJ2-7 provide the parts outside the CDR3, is DGGITQSPKYLFRKEGQNVTLSCEQNLNHDAMYWYRQDPGQGLRLIYYSQIVNDFQKGDIAEGYSVSREKKESFPLTVTSAQKNPTAFYLCASRSGNGYEQYFGPGTRLTVT.

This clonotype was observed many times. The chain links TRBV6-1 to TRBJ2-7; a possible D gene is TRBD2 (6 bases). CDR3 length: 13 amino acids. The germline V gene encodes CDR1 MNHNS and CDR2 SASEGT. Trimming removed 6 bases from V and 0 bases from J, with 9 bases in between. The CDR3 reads CASRDGSSYEQYF. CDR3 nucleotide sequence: TGTGCCAGCAGGGACGGGAGCTCCTACGAGCAGTACTTC.

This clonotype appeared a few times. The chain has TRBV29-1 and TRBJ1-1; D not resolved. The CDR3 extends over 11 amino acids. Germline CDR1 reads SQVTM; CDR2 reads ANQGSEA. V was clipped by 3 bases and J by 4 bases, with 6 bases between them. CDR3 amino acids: CSVDFLTEAFF. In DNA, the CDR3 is TGCAGCGTTGATTTCCTCACTGAAGCTTTCTTT.

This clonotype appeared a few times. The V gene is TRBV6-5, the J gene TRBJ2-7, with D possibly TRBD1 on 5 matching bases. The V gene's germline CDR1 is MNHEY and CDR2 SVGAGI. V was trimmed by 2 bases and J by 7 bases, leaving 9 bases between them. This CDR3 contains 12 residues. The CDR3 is CASSYVGQEQYF. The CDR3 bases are TGTGCCAGCAGTTACGTGGGGCAGGAGCAGTACTTC.

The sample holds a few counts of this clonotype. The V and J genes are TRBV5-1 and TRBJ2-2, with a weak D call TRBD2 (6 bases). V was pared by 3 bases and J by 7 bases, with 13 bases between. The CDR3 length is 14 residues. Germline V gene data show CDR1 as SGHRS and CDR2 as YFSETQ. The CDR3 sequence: CASSSVKEGGELFF. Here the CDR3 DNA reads TGCGCCAGCAGCTCCGTGAAGGAGGGCGGGGAGCTGTTTTTT.

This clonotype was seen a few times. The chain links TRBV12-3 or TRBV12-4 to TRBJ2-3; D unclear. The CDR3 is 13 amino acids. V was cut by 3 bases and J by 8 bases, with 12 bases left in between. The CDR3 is CASSFPKGGTQYF. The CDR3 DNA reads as TGTGCCAGCAGTTTCCCAAAGGGCGGTACGCAGTATTTT.

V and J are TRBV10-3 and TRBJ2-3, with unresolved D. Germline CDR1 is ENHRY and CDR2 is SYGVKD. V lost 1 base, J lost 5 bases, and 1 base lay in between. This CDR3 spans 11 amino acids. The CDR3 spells CAISELDTQYF. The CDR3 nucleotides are TGTGCCATCAGTGAGTTAGATACGCAGTATTTT.

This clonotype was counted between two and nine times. CDR3 coding DNA: TGTGCCAGCAGCGTCAGACAGAAACACAATGAGCAGTTCTTC. It yields the protein CASSVRQKHNEQFF. The chain recombines TRBV7-2 with TRBJ2-1, with a tentative D call TRBD1 (5 bases). Trimming shortened V by 5 bases and J by 5 bases, and 13 bases separated the two germline ends. The CDR3 has 14 residues. Looked up from germline, CDR1 is SGHTA and CDR2 is FQGNSA.

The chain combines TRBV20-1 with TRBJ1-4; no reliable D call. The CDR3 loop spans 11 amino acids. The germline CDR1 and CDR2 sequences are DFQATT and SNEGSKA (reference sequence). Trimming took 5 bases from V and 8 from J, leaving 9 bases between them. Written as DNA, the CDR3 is TGCAGTGCTCCTCACGGGGAAAAACTGTTTTTT. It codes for CSAPHGEKLFF.